The clone carrying this TCR beta chain was counted between two and nine times. Its antigen remains unknown. This specimen belongs to a study of T cells in Graves' hyperthyroidism and ophthalmopathy. The study's findings and limits: Blood samples included most of the expanded thyroid clonotypes exceeding 0.001.

TCR beta CDR3 sequences were amplified from RNA transcripts. The HTBI primer set was used in a first-round RT-PCR of the TCR CDR3. TCRdb independently ran MiXCR on the multiplex PCR reads; one entry per CDR3 protein. The sample has about 690,000 distinct CDR3 sequences; around 16% are singletons. Germline V lookup: CDR1 LGHNA, CDR2 YSLEER. This CDR3 has 14 amino acids. The V and J ends lost 3 bases and 6 bases respectively, with 12 bases between them. The V call is TRBV4-3, the J call TRBJ2-1, with D unclear. This clonotype was sampled from a man aged 50-59 years with Graves' hyperthyroidism. Sample: blood. In nucleotides, the CDR3 is TGCGCCAGCAGCCAGCTGGGCCTAGGCAATGAGCAGTTCTTC. Its protein product is CASSQLGLGNEQFF.